These 12 T cell receptor beta chains were all obtained from the same sample, sequenced in a study of T cell responses to AZD1222 COVID-19 vaccine. Clones were read by immunoSEQ multiplex PCR, and TCRdb kept only the in-frame ones, dropping some. The sample yields under 170,000 clones, about 93% seen once. This specimen consisted of peripheral blood, obtained 28 days after the second AZD1222 dose. These TCRs come from an adult who received the AZD1222 COVID-19 vaccine.

The gene calls are TRBV6-6 and TRBJ2-7; perhaps TRBD1 as D (6 bases). CDR3 length equals 13 residues. From germline, CDR1 is MNHNY and CDR2 SVGAGI (reference sequence). Deletions cut 5 bases from V and 1 base from J, with 9 bases between. CDR3 residues: CASSGDKSYEQYF. The DNA for the CDR3 is TGTGCCAGCAGTGGGGACAAGTCCTACGAGCAGTACTTC.

The rearrangement links TRBV19 to TRBJ2-3; tentative D call: TRBD1 (7 bases). The CDR3 totals 19 residues. The V gene's germline CDR1 is LNHDA and CDR2 SQIVND (reference sequence). V was shortened by 4 bases and J by 1 base, with 24 bases between the two germline ends. CDR3 coding DNA: TGTGCCAGTAGTACTCCGGCGGGACAGATCCCCCTTGGCACAGATACGCAGTATTTT. It specifies CASSTPAGQIPLGTDTQYF.

The rearrangement links TRBV7-6 to TRBJ2-1, with 7 positions matching TRBD2. Losses at the gene ends were 6 bases for V and 2 bases for J; bases not matched to a gene: 13. This CDR3 comprises 17 residues. Germline CDR1 and CDR2: SGHVS and FNYEAQ. For the CDR3, the DNA is TGTGCCAGCAGTTCCGGAGTGGGCGGGAGTCCCTACAATGAGCAGTTCTTC. Its translation is CASSSGVGGSPYNEQFF.

V usage is TRBV6-5 and J usage is TRBJ1-2; TRBD1 aligns across 9 bases. Germline V gives CDR1 MNHEY, CDR2 SVGAGI. The CDR3 covers 15 residues. V lost 7 bases and J lost 4; bases outside the gene matches: 10. The DNA for the CDR3 is TGTGCCAGCAACCCCGGGACAGGGAAATTCTATGGCTACACCTTC. Its translation is CASNPGTGKFYGYTF.

V gene TRBV7-8 combines with J gene TRBJ2-7, with 14 bases fitting TRBD2. CDR3 size: 18 residues. Germline loops: CDR1 SGHVS, CDR2 FQNEAQ. The junction had 9 bases not matched to a gene; V was cut back by 4 bases and J by 1 base. CDR3 residues: CASSSGLAGGVISYEQYF. CDR3 coding DNA: TGTGCCAGCAGCTCCGGACTAGCGGGAGGTGTAATATCCTACGAGCAGTACTTC.

V and J are TRBV27 and TRBJ2-7, with a possible D match to TRBD1 (5 bases). The CDR3 is made up of 14 amino acids. The V end was cut by 5 bases, the J end by 2 bases, with 13 bases between. Germline CDR1 is MNHEY and CDR2 is SMNVEV (reference sequence). CDR3: CASSPSRVTYEQYF. The CDR3 region has the DNA TGTGCCAGCAGTCCCTCCAGGGTAACCTACGAGCAGTACTTC.

The chain joins TRBV2 to TRBJ1-4; D might be TRBD1 (5 bases). Germline V gene lookup returns CDR1 SNHLY and CDR2 FYNNEI. This CDR3 has 14 residues. The V end lost 6 bases, the J end lost 8 bases, and 16 bases lay between the germline ends. CDR3 sequence: CASRYDRGPEKLFF. The CDR3 DNA reads as TGTGCCAGCAGATACGACCGGGGCCCCGAAAAACTGTTTTTT.

In DNA, the CDR3 is TGTGCCAGCAGCGGACAGGGGGCGGACTATGGCTACACCTTC. Amino acids: CASSGQGADYGYTF. J is TRBJ1-2 and V is TRBV5-4; 11 bases match TRBD1. Losses at the gene ends were 4 bases for V and 3 bases for J; bases not matched to a gene: 2. The CDR3 loop spans 14 amino acids. The germline CDR1 and CDR2 sequences are SGHNT and YYREEE (reference sequence).

This chain connects TRBV5-5 to TRBJ1-1, with D hard to call. This CDR3 comprises 13 residues. Germline CDR1 and CDR2: SGHKS and YYEKEE (reference sequence). V lost 2 bases and J lost 6, with 11 bases in between. In DNA form, the CDR3 reads TGTGCCAGCAGCTTAGTTCAGAGTTCTGAAGCTTTCTTT. Its translation is CASSLVQSSEAFF. Combining the CDR3 with reference TRBV5-5 and TRBJ1-1 gives the whole variable domain DAGVTQSPTHLIKTRGQQVTLRCSPISGHKSVSWYQQVLGQGPQFIFQYYEKEERGRGNFPDRFSARQFPNYSSELNVNALLLGDSALYLCASSLVQSSEAFFGQGTRLTVV.

CDR3 bases: TGTGCCAGTACCTCTCTGGGGTCGGGAGCAACTAATGAAAAACTGTTTTTT. The encoded protein is CASTSLGSGATNEKLFF. This rearrangement joins TRBV19 to TRBJ1-4; D is ambiguous. The V end was cut by 7 bases, the J end by 0 bases, with 18 bases between. This CDR3 contains 17 residues. The germline V gene encodes CDR1 LNHDA and CDR2 SQIVND (reference sequence).

The chain carries TRBV30 and TRBJ1-1, with TRBD1 identical over 7 bases. After removal of 0 bases from V and 3 bases from J, the junction contained 16 bases not matched to a gene. The CDR3 is 18 amino acids. Germline values: CDR1 GTSNPN, CDR2 SVGIG (reference sequence). CDR3 amino acids: CAWSVWSGQGGGDTEAFF. CDR3 nucleotide sequence: TGTGCCTGGAGTGTATGGTCAGGGCAGGGGGGAGGAGACACTGAAGCTTTCTTT.

The chain combines TRBV7-9 with TRBJ2-1; 10 nucleotides align to TRBD1. Germline V lookup: CDR1 SEHNR, CDR2 FQNEAQ (reference sequence). There are 13 residues in the CDR3. J lost 10 bases, V lost 4 bases, and 4 bases had no gene match. CDR3 in amino acids: CASSSGTGVEQFF. DNA of the CDR3: TGTGCCAGCAGCTCCGGGACAGGGGTCGAGCAGTTCTTC.